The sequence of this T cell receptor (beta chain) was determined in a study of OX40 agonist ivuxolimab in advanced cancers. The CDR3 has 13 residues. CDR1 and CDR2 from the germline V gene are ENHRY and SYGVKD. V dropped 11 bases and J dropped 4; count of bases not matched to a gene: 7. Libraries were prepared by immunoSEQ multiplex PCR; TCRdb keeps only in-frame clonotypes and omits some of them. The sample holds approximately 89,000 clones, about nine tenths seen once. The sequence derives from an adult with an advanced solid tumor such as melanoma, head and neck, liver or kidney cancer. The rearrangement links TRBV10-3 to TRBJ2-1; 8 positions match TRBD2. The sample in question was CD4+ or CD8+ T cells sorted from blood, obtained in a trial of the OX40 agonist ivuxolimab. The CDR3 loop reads CALRGGSYNEQFF. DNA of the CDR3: TGTGCCCTTCGGGGGGGTTCATACAATGAGCAGTTCTTC.